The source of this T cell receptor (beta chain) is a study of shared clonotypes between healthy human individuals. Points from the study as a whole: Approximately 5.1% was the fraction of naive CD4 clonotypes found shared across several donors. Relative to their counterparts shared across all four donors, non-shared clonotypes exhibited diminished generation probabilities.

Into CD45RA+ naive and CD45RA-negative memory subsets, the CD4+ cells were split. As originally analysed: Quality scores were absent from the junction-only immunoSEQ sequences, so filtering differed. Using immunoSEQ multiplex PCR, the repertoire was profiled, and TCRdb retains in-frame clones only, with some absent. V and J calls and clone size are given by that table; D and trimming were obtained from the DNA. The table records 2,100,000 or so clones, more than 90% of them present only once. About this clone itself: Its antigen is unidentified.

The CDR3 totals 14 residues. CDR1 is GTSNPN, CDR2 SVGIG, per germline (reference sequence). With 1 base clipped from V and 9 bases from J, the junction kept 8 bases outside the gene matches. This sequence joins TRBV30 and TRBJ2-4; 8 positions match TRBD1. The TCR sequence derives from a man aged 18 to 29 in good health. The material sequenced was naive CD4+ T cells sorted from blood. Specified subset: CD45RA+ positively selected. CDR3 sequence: CAWSAGQGGSIQYF. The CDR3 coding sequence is TGTGCCTGGAGTGCTGGACAGGGAGGATCCATTCAGTACTTC.